The 11 T cell receptor beta chains given below trace back to one sample, sequenced in a study of cytomegalovirus exposure and HLA in healthy donors. PCR used 60 Vbeta primers and 13 Jbeta primers. Profiling relied on immunoSEQ multiplex PCR, and the TCRdb table lists in-frame clones only, not all of them. The table shows some 130,000 clones, with roughly 83% occurring only once. The specimen was PBMCs. The receptors come from a man younger than 35 in good health and CMV-seronegative.

V and J are TRBV7-9 and TRBJ1-5; TRBD1 aligns across 11 bases. The CDR3 extends over 15 amino acids. Per germline, CDR1 SEHNR and CDR2 FQNEAQ (reference sequence). J was trimmed by 6 bases and V by 5 bases; bases with no gene match: 6. Written as DNA, the CDR3 is TGTGCCAGCAGCCTGGGACAGGGGGTAAGTCAGCCCCAGCATTTT. Its translation: CASSLGQGVSQPQHF. The whole variable domain, remainder taken from reference TRBV7-9 and TRBJ1-5, is DTGVSQNPRHKITKRGQNVTFRCDPISEHNRLYWYRQTLGQGPEFLTYFQNEAQLEKSRLLSDRFSAERPKGSFSTLEIQRTEQGDSAMYLCASSLGQGVSQPQHFGDGTRLSIL.

This chain links TRBV7-9 with TRBJ2-2; TRBD2 matches at 8 bases. V lost 8 bases and J lost 0; bases outside the gene matches: 17. The germline CDR1 and CDR2 sequences are SEHNR and FQNEAQ (reference sequence). This CDR3 comprises 19 residues. As DNA, the CDR3 is TGTGCCAGCCCGGCGGGGGGTAGCGGGACCCAGGCGAACACCGGGGAGCTGTTTTTT. Its protein product is CASPAGGSGTQANTGELFF. The whole variable domain, remainder taken from reference TRBV7-9 and TRBJ2-2, is DTGVSQNPRHKITKRGQNVTFRCDPISEHNRLYWYRQTLGQGPEFLTYFQNEAQLEKSRLLSDRFSAERPKGSFSTLEIQRTEQGDSAMYLCASPAGGSGTQANTGELFFGEGSRLTVL.

The chain carries TRBV18 and TRBJ2-2; D is undetermined. The V end lost 3 bases, the J end lost 5 bases, and 13 bases lay between the germline ends. The germline CDR1 and CDR2 sequences are KGHSH and LQKENI. This CDR3 is 15 amino acids long. DNA for the CDR3: TGTGCCAGCTCACCTCCCGGGTTTCGGACCGGGGAGCTGTTTTTT. It is translated as CASSPPGFRTGELFF.

A few counts support this clone. The rearrangement joins TRBV10-3 to TRBJ2-2; D is undetermined. The CDR3 spans 13 residues. V was cut by 4 bases and J by 6 bases, with 9 bases left in between. Germline V gene data show CDR1 as ENHRY and CDR2 as SYGVKD. CDR3 in DNA: TGTGCCATCAGTGTGGAGCTTCCCGGGGAGCTGTTTTTT. Amino acids: CAISVELPGELFF.

This chain connects TRBV7-3 to TRBJ2-7, with 9 bases that match TRBD2. Germline V CDR1 and CDR2: SGHTA, FQGTGA. This CDR3 contains 15 residues. V gave up 2 bases and J gave up 5 bases; unmatched junction bases: 7. CDR3 nucleotides: TGTGCCAGCAGCTTAGGTAGCGGGAGAACCCACGAGCAGTACTTC. Its protein is CASSLGSGRTHEQYF.

This chain uses TRBV7-2 with TRBJ2-3; D might be TRBD2 (6 bases). Germline CDR1 reads SGHTA; CDR2 reads FQGNSA. The CDR3 has 14 residues. V was shortened by 2 bases and J by 5 bases, with 11 bases between the two germline ends. The CDR3 sequence is CASSLLAGRDTQYF. As DNA, the CDR3 is TGTGCCAGCAGCTTACTCGCGGGAAGAGATACGCAGTATTTT. Complete variable domain (other parts from reference TRBV7-2 and TRBJ2-3): GAGVSQSPSNKVTEKGKDVELRCDPISGHTALYWYRQSLGQGLEFLIYFQGNSAPDKSGLPSDRFSAERTGGSVSTLTIQRTQQEDSAVYLCASSLLAGRDTQYFGPGTRLTVL.

V and J are TRBV7-8 and TRBJ2-1, with 12 bases fitting TRBD2. Germline lookup yields CDR1 SGHVS and CDR2 FQNEAQ. The CDR3 is made up of 15 amino acids. J lost 6 bases, V lost 6 bases, and 6 bases had no gene match. CDR3 DNA: TGTGCCAGCAGACCTAGCGGGAGGGCCTTCAATGAGCAGTTCTTC. It is translated as CASRPSGRAFNEQFF.

The chain uses TRBV10-3 and TRBJ2-2; D is possibly TRBD2 (5 bases). The germline gives CDR1 ENHRY, CDR2 SYGVKD. This CDR3 has 16 amino acids. Trimming took off 4 bases at V and 0 bases at J, with 12 bases between the two ends. The CDR3 DNA sequence: TGTGCCATCAGTGTGCCCGGGATCGCGAACACCGGGGAGCTGTTTTTT. Amino acid sequence: CAISVPGIANTGELFF.

This clone was recorded only once. This chain uses TRBV7-2 with TRBJ2-7; possible D gene TRBD1, 6 bases. The germline V gene has CDR1 SGHTA and CDR2 FQGNSA. The CDR3 runs to 15 residues. The germline V and J ends were trimmed by 2 bases and 6 bases, with 17 bases remaining between them. CDR3 in DNA: TGTGCCAGCAGCTTACAGCCGCAGTCCAGGGGCGAGCAGTACTTC. Translated, it gives CASSLQPQSRGEQYF.

This chain connects TRBV6-1 to TRBJ1-5, with D perhaps matching TRBD1 (6 bases). Germline V CDR1 and CDR2: MNHNS, SASEGT. The CDR3 covers 13 residues. V was shortened by 6 bases and J by 7 bases, with 13 bases between the two germline ends. CDR3 loop: CASRTGSSQPQHF. The CDR3 DNA sequence: TGTGCCAGCAGAACAGGGAGTAGCCAGCCCCAGCATTTT.

With regard to this clone: Because the CDR3 is missing its conserved closing phenylalanine or tryptophan, this is likely a read error. The V call is TRBV9, the J call TRBJ1-2; the match to TRBD1 covers 7 bases. The CDR3 length is 14 residues. In germline, CDR1 is SGDLS, CDR2 YYNGEE. Unmatched junction bases numbered 4, after V lost 5 bases and J lost 0 bases. The chain's CDR3 is CASSLGQPNYGYTS. The CDR3 nucleotides read TGTGCCAGCAGTCTGGGACAGCCTAACTATGGCTACACCTCC.